Below, 22 T cell receptor beta chains from the same sample are listed, as sequenced in a study of T-cell memory formation after mild COVID-19. MiXCR was run by TCRdb on the 5' RACE reads, yielding one entry per CDR3 protein. The sample consists of around 90,000 distinct CDR3 sequences, over 13% of them appearing once. The sequenced material came from PBMCs or a T cell subset sorted from them (not recorded which). These receptors were taken from a man aged 18 to 29 who had mild COVID-19 (a few samples of this study predate the infection). Cell type and time point are not known.

This clonotype was observed a handful of times. This sequence joins TRBV29-1 and TRBJ1-1, with D possibly matching TRBD1 (5 bases). V lost 5 bases to trimming and J lost 8 bases, with 24 bases between them. Germline V gene data show CDR1 as SQVTM and CDR2 as ANQGSEA. This CDR3 contains 15 residues. CDR3 nucleotides: TGCAGCGTTATTGTATTCGCGGGACCGGGTAGGGAAGCTTTCTTT. Protein product: CSVIVFAGPGREAFF.

This clonotype was seen repeatedly, ten times or more. The rearrangement links TRBV15 to TRBJ1-3; tentative D call: TRBD1 (5 bases). Looked up from germline, CDR1 is LNHNV and CDR2 is YYDKDF (reference sequence). This CDR3 is built from 23 residues. With 6 bases removed from V and 2 bases from J, the gap between germline ends came to 38 bases. The CDR3 spells CATSVPGGDSDPSGPVPGNTIYF. CDR3 sequence (DNA): TGTGCCACCAGTGTCCCGGGGGGGGACTCCGATCCCTCTGGCCCGGTTCCTGGAAACACCATATATTTT.

This sequence joins TRBV10-3 and TRBJ1-5; the D gene is possibly TRBD1 (5 bases). Per the germline V gene, CDR1 is ENHRY and CDR2 is SYGVKD. Trimming removed 2 bases from V and 4 bases from J, with 15 bases in between. CDR3 length: 16 amino acids. The CDR3 DNA is TGTGCCATCAGTGAGGGGCAGGGCCCCGGGAATCAGCCCCAGCATTTT. Amino acid sequence: CAISEGQGPGNQPQHF.

The V and J genes are TRBV4-2 and TRBJ2-3, with unresolved D. The CDR3 sequence is 15 residues long. Per the germline V gene, CDR1 is LGHNA and CDR2 is YNFKEQ. The germline V and J ends were trimmed by 1 base and 2 bases, with 10 bases remaining between them. The CDR3 loop is CASSQVLRNTDTQYF. CDR3 coding DNA: TGTGCCAGCAGCCAAGTCCTGCGAAACACAGATACGCAGTATTTT.

This clonotype turned up a few times. The chain is built from TRBV7-9 and TRBJ2-5, with TRBD2 as a possible D gene (5 bases). The V end was cut by 4 bases, the J end by 5 bases, with 11 bases between. Germline V lookup: CDR1 SEHNR, CDR2 FQNEAQ (reference sequence). This CDR3 has 13 residues. CDR3 residues: CASSSPGSETQYF. Here the CDR3 DNA reads TGTGCCAGCAGCTCTCCGGGGAGTGAGACCCAGTACTTC.

This clonotype was counted a few times. The J gene is TRBJ2-7, the V gene TRBV6-2 or TRBV6-3; a weak D match, TRBD2 (5 bases). CDR1 and CDR2 (germline): MNHEY, SVGEGT. This CDR3 has 8 amino acids. In nucleotides, the CDR3 is TGTGTACGGGGCGAGCAGTACGTC. This codes for CVRGEQYV.

In this sample, this clonotype turned up a few times. V is TRBV7-6 and J is TRBJ2-5; D is unclear. Germline assignment: CDR1 SGHVS and CDR2 FNYEAQ. The V gene lost 3 bases and the J gene lost 2 bases, with 10 bases spanning the gap. The CDR3 totals 14 residues. In DNA, the CDR3 is TGTGCCAGCAGCTTCATGGCGGTACAAGAGACCCAGTACTTC. Protein sequence: CASSFMAVQETQYF.

As for this clonotype: An end of the junction does not agree with germline; a read error may underlie this. CDR3: CASSLEGAPTHLNEQFF. The DNA for the CDR3 is TGTGCTAGCAGCTTAGAAGGGGCTCCCACCCATTTGAATGAGCAGTTCTTC. The chain employs TRBV7-7 and TRBJ2-1, with D possibly being TRBD1 (5 bases). CDR1 is SSHAT, CDR2 FNYEAQ, per germline (reference sequence). This CDR3 is 17 amino acids long.

This clonotype was detected many times. The chain has TRBV5-1 and TRBJ1-2; D gene ambiguous. V shed 0 bases and J shed 2 bases, with 14 bases lying between them. CDR1 and CDR2 from the germline V gene are SGHRS and YFSETQ. This CDR3 spans 16 amino acids. This CDR3 is CASSLAQVGPNYGYTF. DNA of the CDR3: TGCGCCAGCAGCTTGGCCCAGGTAGGGCCCAACTATGGCTACACCTTC.

This chain joins TRBV7-6 and TRBJ2-2, with D possibly being TRBD2 (5 bases). V lost 5 bases and J lost 0, with 13 bases in between. Germline values: CDR1 SGHVS, CDR2 FNYEAQ. This CDR3 has 16 amino acids. The CDR3 DNA sequence: TGTGCCAGCAGCCCCCGCGGAGGCCCGAACACCGGGGAGCTGTTTTTT. Translated, it gives CASSPRGGPNTGELFF.

This clonotype showed up just a few times. This chain uses TRBV2 with TRBJ2-1; 8 bases agree with TRBD2. Germline CDR1 SNHLY, CDR2 FYNNEI. V shed 9 bases and J 8 bases; nucleotides not matched to a gene: 9. This CDR3 spans 13 amino acids. The CDR3 bases are TGTGCCAGGTCTGGACTAGCAGTCGATGAGCAGTTCTTC. Translating it yields CARSGLAVDEQFF. Full variable domain (outside the CDR3, taken from reference TRBV2 and TRBJ2-1): EPEVTQTPSHQVTQMGQEVILRCVPISNHLYFYWYRQILGQKVEFLVSFYNNEISEKSEIFDDQFSVERPDGSNFTLKIRSTKLEDSAMYFCARSGLAVDEQFFGPGTRLTVL.

This clonotype has only a few counts. The chain employs TRBV7-9 and TRBJ2-1, with 9 bases identical to TRBD2. This CDR3 has 15 amino acids. The trim removed 5 bases at V and 4 bases at J, leaving 6 bases unmatched. From germline, CDR1 is SEHNR and CDR2 FQNEAQ (reference sequence). The CDR3: CASSPETSGYNEQFF. In DNA form, the CDR3 reads TGTGCCAGCAGCCCCGAGACTAGCGGTTACAATGAGCAGTTCTTC. The whole variable domain, remainder taken from reference TRBV7-9 and TRBJ2-1, is DTGVSQNPRHKITKRGQNVTFRCDPISEHNRLYWYRQTLGQGPEFLTYFQNEAQLEKSRLLSDRFSAERPKGSFSTLEIQRTEQGDSAMYLCASSPETSGYNEQFFGPGTRLTVL.

Only a few counts were recorded for this clonotype. The V gene is TRBV6-6, the J gene TRBJ2-1, with 10 bases matching TRBD2. Germline CDR1 MNHNY, CDR2 SVGAGI (reference sequence). With 2 bases clipped from V and 7 bases from J, the junction kept 11 bases outside the gene matches. This CDR3 spans 17 amino acids. CDR3 sequence reads: CASSYGPAGGLLNEQFF. The CDR3 coding sequence is TGTGCCAGCAGTTACGGGCCAGCGGGGGGGCTGTTGAATGAGCAGTTCTTC.

In its sample, this clonotype was seen many times. This sequence joins TRBV5-6 and TRBJ2-1; D gene unclear. The V gene's germline CDR1 is SGHDT and CDR2 YYEEEE. V lost 3 bases to trimming and J lost 9 bases, with 10 bases between them. The CDR3 covers 12 residues. The CDR3 coding sequence is TGTGCCAGCAGCTCGGGTGCCGGTGAGCAGTTCTTC. Translating gives CASSSGAGEQFF.

This chain uses TRBV20-1 with TRBJ1-3; 7 bases map to TRBD1. Germline CDR1 and CDR2: DFQATT and SNEGSKA (reference sequence). With 6 bases clipped from V and 2 bases from J, the junction kept 4 bases outside the gene matches. The CDR3 spans 13 residues. The CDR3 region is CSARGGTGNTIYF. The CDR3 nucleotides read TGCAGTGCCAGGGGGGGAACTGGAAACACCATATATTTT.

This clonotype was counted between two and nine times. This sequence joins TRBV4-3 and TRBJ1-6; TRBD1 might be the D (6 bases). V dropped 1 base and J dropped 7 bases, with 14 bases sitting between them. The CDR3 sequence is 16 residues long. The germline V gene encodes CDR1 LGHNA and CDR2 YSLEER. CDR3 nucleotide sequence: TGCGCCAGCAGCCAAGTGGGGGGTGGGGGCAATTCACCCCTCCACTTT. Residues: CASSQVGGGGNSPLHF.

This clonotype came up many times. The chain recombines TRBV12-3 or TRBV12-4 with TRBJ1-4, with D uncertain. The CDR3 is 12 residues long. Deletions cut 7 bases from V and 1 base from J, with 4 bases between. The CDR3 bases are TGTGCCAGCACCCTAACTAATGAAAAACTGTTTTTT. Translating gives CASTLTNEKLFF.

This clonotype was recorded a few times. The chain uses TRBV4-1 and TRBJ2-7; TRBD1 agrees at 9 bases. J lost 0 bases, V lost 4 bases, and 4 bases had no gene match. Looked up from germline, CDR1 is MGHRA and CDR2 is YSYEKL. The CDR3 is 15 amino acids. CDR3 nucleotides: TGCGCCAGCAGCCCGAGACAGGGGGACTCCTACGAGCAGTACTTC. Protein sequence: CASSPRQGDSYEQYF.

This clonotype turned up a few times. This chain connects TRBV20-1 to TRBJ2-1, with TRBD1 matching 10 bases. Germline values: CDR1 DFQATT, CDR2 SNEGSKA (reference sequence). CDR3 length equals 15 residues. The V segment lost 0 bases and the J segment 5 bases; nucleotides outside the gene matches: 4. CDR3 loop: CSAREDRGRDNEQFF. The CDR3 nucleotides are TGCAGTGCTAGAGAGGACAGGGGGAGGGACAATGAGCAGTTCTTC.

The gene calls are TRBV15 and TRBJ1-1; D is possibly TRBD1 (5 bases). Trimming left V 5 bases short and J 1 base short, with 11 bases between. CDR1 is LNHNV and CDR2 is YYDKDF in the germline V gene (reference sequence). The CDR3 sequence is 14 residues long. The CDR3 reads CATSARQRNTEAFF. CDR3 bases: TGTGCCACCAGCGCCCGACAGAGGAACACTGAAGCTTTCTTT.

J is TRBJ2-1 and V is TRBV5-5; TRBD2 might be the D (5 bases). V lost 1 base, J lost 4 bases, and 12 bases lay in between. This CDR3 spans 15 amino acids. CDR1 is SGHKS, CDR2 YYEKEE, per germline (reference sequence). The CDR3 spells CASSLIGETYNEQFF. The CDR3 coding sequence is TGTGCCAGCAGCTTGATCGGGGAGACGTACAATGAGCAGTTCTTC.

The chain carries TRBV9 and TRBJ2-1; TRBD2 aligns across 8 bases. The CDR3 sequence is 15 residues long. V gave up 0 bases and J gave up 9 bases; unmatched junction bases: 8. Germline lookup yields CDR1 SGDLS and CDR2 YYNGEE. The CDR3 sequence: CASSVGGGLLSEQFF. The CDR3 nucleotides read TGTGCCAGCAGCGTAGGCGGGGGGCTCCTTAGTGAGCAGTTCTTC.